The source of this TCR beta chain is a study of T cells in localized non-small cell lung cancer. Trimming at V came to 5 bases and at J to 3 bases, leaving 4 bases not matched to a gene. Germline CDR1 is SGHRS and CDR2 is YFSETQ. CDR3 size: 13 residues. Method: immunoSEQ multiplex PCR; TCRdb's copy keeps in-frame clones and lacks some. The sample has some 33,000 clones, around 80% seen once. This clonotype was sampled from a male donor at least 60 years old with stage III squamous cell lung carcinoma. The sequences come from peripheral blood, collected before any cancer treatment. The chain carries TRBV5-1 and TRBJ1-2; 7 positions agree with TRBD1. DNA for the CDR3: TGCGCCAGCAGTCAAACAGGGGACTATGGCTACACCTTC. Protein: CASSQTGDYGYTF.